This T cell receptor (beta chain) was observed in a study of T cells after yellow fever vaccination. Study-wide points: In FACS-sorted repertoires, abundant clonotypes from the bulk population could appear as contaminants. Post-booster reappearance was seen for most primary-vaccination clones (about 96% CD4, around 88% CD8). Peaking on day 5 versus 15, the secondary response was faster but weaker.

Germline V CDR1 and CDR2: MDHEN, SYDVKM. Trimming stripped 5 bases from V and 5 bases from J, with 15 bases between. This CDR3 spans 14 amino acids. For TCR, cDNA came from 5'RACE template switching, which added a universal primer site and UMIs. One entry per CDR3 protein results from TCRdb running MiXCR on the 5' RACE reads. The table records some 300,000 distinct CDR3 sequences, around 10% of them present only once. This clonotype occurred many times. Antigen specificity is unknown. Specimen: CD4+ T cells sorted from PBMCs, collected 5 days after the yellow fever booster vaccination. V gene TRBV28 combines with J gene TRBJ2-5; D perhaps matches TRBD2 (5 bases). The sequence came from a man between 18 and 35 years old who received the YFV17D yellow fever vaccine. The CDR3 is CASSRGGSQETQYF. In DNA, the CDR3 is TGTGCCAGCAGTCGCGGCGGGTCACAGGAGACCCAGTACTTC. Combining the CDR3 with reference TRBV28 and TRBJ2-5 gives the whole variable domain DVKVTQSSRYLVKRTGEKVFLECVQDMDHENMFWYRQDPGLGLRLIYFSYDVKMKEKGDIPEGYSVSREKKERFSLILESASTNQTSMYLCASSRGGSQETQYFGPGTRLLVL.